This T cell receptor (beta chain) was recovered during a study of PD-1 blockade in classical Hodgkin lymphoma (dated by TCRdb to about 2020). As for the study more broadly: Nivolumab dosing was 3 mg/kg intravenously every 2 weeks, continuing until either disease progression or unacceptable toxicity. The study used CyTOF and TCR beta sequencing to define a peripheral blood immune signature of response to PD-1 blockade in classical Hodgkin lymphoma. The study at large found these results: Newly diagnosed patients were reported to have lower baseline TCR diversity than healthy donors, and relapsed/refractory patients were reported to have lower baseline TCR diversity still. CD4+ but not CD8+ TCR diversity rose significantly by C4D1 (p=0.0027 vs p=0.16), most apparent in complete responders (p=0.02). Trial patients achieving complete response had baseline diversity similar to newly diagnosed patients, whereas partial responders and progressors had significantly lower diversity. Lower diversity was observed in patients in whom nivolumab was started less than 1 year after ASCT, and these patients were excluded from later analyses so that confounding by immune reconstitution would be avoided. The study was restricted to a single clinical trial cohort, and the causes of repertoire differences, possibly disease activity or prior therapy, were left undefined.

The Qiagen DNeasy kit was used to extract genomic DNA from unsorted PBMCs and from the negatively selected CD4+ and CD8+ fractions. TCR beta CDR3 regions were amplified by immunoSEQ multiplex PCR using primers annealing to V and J segments. A synthetic immune receptor repertoire was used to minimize amplification bias, and any remaining bias was removed computationally after sequencing. The study's own analysis went as follows. Custom Python scripts were used to quantify repertoire diversity as the Shannon entropy index. The unsorted, CD4+ and CD8+ repertoires were each analyzed separately, with the exception of combined analyses, where CD4+ and CD8+ sequences were merged in silico. Clonal expansion was defined as a frequency increase of at least 2-fold after treatment compared with C1D1, and clones undetected at baseline were assigned a pseudocount of 0.5. Singleton clones were defined as clones with 0 or 1 copy at C1D1, and non-singleton clones were defined as clones with 2 or more copies. Clones expanded in unsorted samples were annotated as CD4+, CD8+ or unknown by matching protein sequences in sorted samples from the same patient. Wilcoxon tests were applied to paired samples to test diversity changes from C1D1 to C4D1. The table was pulled from immuneACCESS by TCRdb, which kept in-frame rearrangements only. Such tables lose some clones; where checked, under half of the loss comes from unresolved V genes, and the rest has no known cause. That table furnishes V, J and clone size, whereas the DNA furnished D and trimming. In this sample the table shows tens of thousands of clones, roughly 89% of which occur a single time. The biggest ten clones account for 10% of the sample.

Concerning this clone itself: There is no known antigen for this receptor. The record has no base qualities; no much larger clone is one base away.

The intended sense of this specimen's time point label: cycle 4 day 1 (C4D1), after 6 weeks of nivolumab. Relapse after autologous stem cell transplantation had occurred in all trial patients, and cohorts A, B and C were distinguished by prior brentuximab vedotin exposure. The trial cohort comprised approximately 55 patients with relapsed/refractory classical Hodgkin lymphoma whose best overall responses were complete response, partial response or progressive disease. Trial patients were treated with single-agent nivolumab in the multi-cohort phase II CheckMate 205 trial. An independent review committee assessed best overall response by applying the 2007 International Working Group response criteria. PBMCs from the trial were collected at three points: immediately before nivolumab initiation (C1D1), and during therapy at cycle 2 day 1 and cycle 4 day 1. Peripheral blood was collected in 8 mL Vacutainer Cell Preparation Tubes, from which PBMCs were isolated by centrifugation and then cryopreserved.

A distance of 11 bases separates the germline ends of V and J, which lose 2 bases and 2 bases respectively. Reading from cysteine to phenylalanine, the CDR3 counts 15 amino acids. Only the CDR3 region is kept as DNA, spanning 45 bases read in frame from base 1. Looking up the germline V gene yields CDR1 KGHSH and CDR2 LQKENI. The sample was peripheral blood mononuclear cells (PBMCs), taken before the fourth cycle of nivolumab. Recombination connected TRBV18 to TRBJ2-3, and possibly TRBD2, on 5 matching bases. This clonotype was obtained from a human donor with classical Hodgkin lymphoma. Here is the DNA: TGTGCCAGCTCACCAAAACCCGGGGACACAGATACGCAGTATTTT. Translated, it reads CASSPKPGDTDTQYF.